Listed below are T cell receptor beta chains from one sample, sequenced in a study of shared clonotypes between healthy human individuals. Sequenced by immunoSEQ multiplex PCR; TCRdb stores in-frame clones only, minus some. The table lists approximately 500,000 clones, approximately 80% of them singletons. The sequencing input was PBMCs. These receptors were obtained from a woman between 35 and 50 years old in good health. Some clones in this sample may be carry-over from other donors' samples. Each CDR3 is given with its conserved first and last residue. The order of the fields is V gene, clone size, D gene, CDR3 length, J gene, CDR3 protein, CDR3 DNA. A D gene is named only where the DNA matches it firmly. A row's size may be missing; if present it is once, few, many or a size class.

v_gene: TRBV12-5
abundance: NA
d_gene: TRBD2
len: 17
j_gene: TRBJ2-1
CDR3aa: CASGSGTSGNSYNEQFF
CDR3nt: TGTGCTAGTGGCTCGGGGACTAGCGGGAACTCCTACAATGAGCAGTTCTTC

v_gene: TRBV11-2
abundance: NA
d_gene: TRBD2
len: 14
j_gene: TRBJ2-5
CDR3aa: CASRLDRSGTSQYF
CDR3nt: TGTGCCAGCAGACTAGACCGCAGCGGGACGTCCCAGTACTTC

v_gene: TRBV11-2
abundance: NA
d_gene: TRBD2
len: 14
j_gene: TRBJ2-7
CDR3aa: CASSLLRGTYEQYF
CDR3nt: TGTGCCAGCAGCTTATTGCGGGGGACCTACGAGCAGTACTTC

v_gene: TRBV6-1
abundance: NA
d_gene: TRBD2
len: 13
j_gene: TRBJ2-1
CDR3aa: CASSSTSGSEQFF
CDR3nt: TGTGCCAGCAGTTCGACTAGCGGGTCGGAGCAGTTCTTC

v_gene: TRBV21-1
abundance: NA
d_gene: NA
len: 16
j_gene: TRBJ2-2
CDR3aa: CASSISDRVFTGELFF
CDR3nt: TGTGCCAGCAGCATAAGCGACAGGGTCTTCACCGGGGAGCTGTTTTTT

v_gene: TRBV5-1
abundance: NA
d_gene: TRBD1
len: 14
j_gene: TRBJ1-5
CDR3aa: CASSPGTEDQPQHF
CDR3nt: TGCGCCAGCAGCCCAGGGACAGAGGATCAGCCCCAGCATTTT

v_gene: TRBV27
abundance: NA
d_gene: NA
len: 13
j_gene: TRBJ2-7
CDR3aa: CASSFSDGYEQYF
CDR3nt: TGTGCCAGCAGTTTTTCGGACGGTTACGAGCAGTACTTC

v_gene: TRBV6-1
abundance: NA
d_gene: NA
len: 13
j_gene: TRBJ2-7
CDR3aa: CASRAEGGAEQYF
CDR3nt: TGTGCCAGCAGGGCGGAGGGGGGGGCCGAGCAGTACTTC

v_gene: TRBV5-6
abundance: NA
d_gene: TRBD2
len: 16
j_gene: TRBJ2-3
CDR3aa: CASSLVGQRETDTQYF
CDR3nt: TGTGCCAGCAGCTTGGTAGGCCAGCGGGAGACAGATACGCAGTATTTT

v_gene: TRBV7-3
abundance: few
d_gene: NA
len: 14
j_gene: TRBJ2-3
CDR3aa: CASSLMGGTDTQYF
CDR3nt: TGTGCCAGCAGCTTAATGGGAGGCACAGATACGCAGTATTTT

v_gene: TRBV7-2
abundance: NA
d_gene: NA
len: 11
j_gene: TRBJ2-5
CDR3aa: CASSLAETQYF
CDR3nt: TGTGCCAGCAGCTTAGCCGAGACCCAGTACTTC

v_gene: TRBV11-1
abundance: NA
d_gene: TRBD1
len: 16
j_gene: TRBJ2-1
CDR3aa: CASSLATTGEVDEQFF
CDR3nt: TGTGCCAGCAGCTTAGCGACGACAGGGGAGGTCGATGAGCAGTTCTTC

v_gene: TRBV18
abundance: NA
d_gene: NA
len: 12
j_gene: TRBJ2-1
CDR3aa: CASSPALNEQFF
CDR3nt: TGTGCCAGCTCACCAGCTCTAAATGAGCAGTTCTTC

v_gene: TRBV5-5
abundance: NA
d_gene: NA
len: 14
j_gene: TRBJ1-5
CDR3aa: CASSLGAESQPQHF
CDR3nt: TGTGCCAGCAGCTTGGGGGCAGAGAGTCAGCCCCAGCATTTT

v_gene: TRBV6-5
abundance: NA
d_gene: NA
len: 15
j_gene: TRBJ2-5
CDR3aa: CASSYSRGTQETQYF
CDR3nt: TGTGCCAGCAGTTACTCGAGGGGCACCCAAGAGACCCAGTACTTC

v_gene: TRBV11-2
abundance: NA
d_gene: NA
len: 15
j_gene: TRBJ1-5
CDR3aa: CASSPGGISNQPQHF
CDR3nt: TGTGCCAGCAGCCCGGGAGGAATTAGCAATCAGCCCCAGCATTTT

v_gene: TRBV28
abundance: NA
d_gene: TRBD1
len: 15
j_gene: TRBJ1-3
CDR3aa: CASIEQGASGNTIYF
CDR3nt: TGTGCCAGCATTGAACAGGGGGCCTCTGGAAACACCATATATTTT